The present TCR beta chain was sequenced within a study of cytomegalovirus exposure and HLA in healthy donors. Findings and caveats of the study: Across donors, most TCRs were seen rarely, yet some public ones were widespread. V- and J-gene trimming in TCR beta was tied to a missense DCLRE1C variant by an analysis performed later.

Amplification used 60 Vbeta primers and 13 Jbeta primers. Sequenced by immunoSEQ multiplex PCR; TCRdb stores in-frame clones only, minus some. The top ten hold around 4% of the sample, which has about 140,000 clones, roughly 83% seen once. The germline CDR1 and CDR2 sequences are GTSNPN and SVGIG (reference sequence). With 3 bases removed from V and 3 bases from J, the gap between germline ends came to 12 bases. There are 13 residues in the CDR3. About this clone itself: Its antigen is not known.

Nominally healthy donors provided the samples, though records likely missed some immune exposures. The chain combines TRBV30 with TRBJ2-7, with D maybe TRBD2 (5 bases). Sequenced material: PBMCs. This clonotype was obtained from a man between 35 and 55 years old in good health and CMV-seropositive. CDR3 nucleotides: TGTGCCTGGAGGTTTGGTGGGAGCTACGAGCAGTACTTC. Translation: CAWRFGGSYEQYF.